The 26 T cell receptor beta chains given below trace back to one sample, sequenced in a study of shared clonotypes between healthy human individuals. Sequenced by immunoSEQ multiplex PCR; TCRdb stores in-frame clones only, minus some. The sample carries about 1 million clones, roughly 70% recorded once. The source material was memory CD4+ T cells sorted from blood. The subset denotes: CD45RA-negative fraction. The receptors derive from a man aged 18 to 30 in good health.

V gene TRBV11-2 combines with J gene TRBJ1-1, with 7 nucleotides matching TRBD1. After removal of 2 bases from V and 6 bases from J, the junction contained 3 bases not matched to a gene. The CDR3 spans 13 residues. Looked up from germline, CDR1 is SGHAT and CDR2 is FQNNGV. CDR3 region: CASSLRDSPEAFF. For the CDR3, the DNA is TGTGCCAGCAGCTTACGGGACAGTCCTGAAGCTTTCTTT.

This clone appeared once. This chain joins TRBV1 and TRBJ2-3; the D call TRBD2 from the table was never checked on the DNA. TRBV1 is termed a pseudogene. The CDR3 runs 15 residues. CDR3 sequence (DNA): TGCACCAGCAAAACTAAGGTACCCCACCCCGATACGCAGTATTTT. This translates into CTSKTKVPHPDTQYF.

The J gene is TRBJ2-5, the V gene TRBV7-2, with TRBD1 as a possible D gene (6 bases). Trimming removed 3 bases at V and 2 bases at J, with 16 bases between. The CDR3 has 16 amino acids. Germline V lookup: CDR1 SGHTA, CDR2 FQGNSA. DNA for the CDR3: TGTGCCAGCAGCTTTGGCAGGGGCGGCGGGCAAGAGACCCAGTACTTC. The encoded protein is CASSFGRGGGQETQYF.

This clone has more than one count but fewer than ten. The rearrangement uses TRBV19 and TRBJ1-5; 9 bases agree with TRBD1. Germline V gives CDR1 LNHDA, CDR2 SQIVND (reference sequence). V gave up 5 bases and J gave up 6 bases; unmatched junction bases: 8. The CDR3 loop spans 15 amino acids. DNA for the CDR3: TGTGCCAGTAGTTCCGCCCCGGACAGGGGTCAGCCCCAGCATTTT. It specifies CASSSAPDRGQPQHF.

V and J are TRBV6-6 and TRBJ2-7; D unresolved. V lost 7 bases and J 3 bases, leaving 16 bases between the germline ends. Germline V lookup: CDR1 MNHNY, CDR2 SVGAGI (reference sequence). There are 14 residues in the CDR3. Here the CDR3 reads CASTSTLLNYEQYF. The CDR3 DNA sequence: TGTGCCAGCACCTCGACTCTACTTAACTACGAGCAGTACTTC.

The rearrangement joins TRBV5-1 to TRBJ2-7; 9 bases map to TRBD1. Per germline, CDR1 SGHRS and CDR2 YFSETQ. Unmatched junction bases numbered 7, after V lost 0 bases and J lost 6 bases. There are 15 residues in the CDR3. This CDR3 reads CASSLAGDRVGEQYF. For the CDR3, the DNA is TGCGCCAGCAGCTTGGCCGGGGACAGGGTCGGCGAGCAGTACTTC.

The count of this clone is one. J is TRBJ1-1 and V is TRBV6-1; 7 nucleotides line up with TRBD1. The CDR3 is 15 residues long. V lost 7 bases and J lost 4; bases outside the gene matches: 12. The germline V gene encodes CDR1 MNHNS and CDR2 SASEGT. The CDR3 nucleotides read TGTGCCAGCACCGAAAGACCAGGGGGGGGCACTGAAGCTTTCTTT. This encodes CASTERPGGGTEAFF.

The V call is TRBV15, the J call TRBJ2-3; possible D gene TRBD1, 6 bases. V was shortened by 1 base and J by 1 base, with 12 bases between the two germline ends. Germline lookup yields CDR1 LNHNV and CDR2 YYDKDF (reference sequence). The CDR3 sequence is 16 residues long. As DNA, the CDR3 is TGTGCCACCAGCAGAGGGGACACCCTGGGCACAGATACGCAGTATTTT. This gives the protein CATSRGDTLGTDTQYF.

Points on this clone: Other nucleotide sequences in the sample specify the same CDR3. The chain couples TRBV6-6 to TRBJ2-2; TRBD2 aligns across 7 bases. V lost 2 bases, J lost 0 bases, and 3 bases stayed unmatched. Per the germline V gene, CDR1 is MNHNY and CDR2 is SVGAGI (reference sequence). The CDR3 contains 16 residues. For the CDR3, the DNA is TGTGCCAGCAGTTACAAGCGGGGCGCGAACACCGGGGAGCTGTTTTTT. Translated, it gives CASSYKRGANTGELFF.

The genes are TRBV11-2 and TRBJ2-5; 12 bases line up with TRBD2. V lost 5 bases to trimming and J lost 0 bases; unmatched junction nucleotides: 13. CDR3 length: 19 residues. Germline lookup yields CDR1 SGHAT and CDR2 FQNNGV. DNA of the CDR3: TGTGCCAGCAGCGCCGGGACTAGCGGGCTCAGGGGGTACCAAGAGACCCAGTACTTC. This gives the protein CASSAGTSGLRGYQETQYF.

The chain uses TRBV4-1 and TRBJ2-1, with 8 nucleotides matching TRBD2. The germline V gene has CDR1 MGHRA and CDR2 YSYEKL. The V gene end was trimmed by 3 bases and the J gene end by 4 bases; junction bases not matched to a gene: 8. The CDR3 sequence is 16 residues long. The CDR3 DNA follows: TGCGCCAGCAGCCACCGGGAGACTAGCGTATACAATGAGCAGTTCTTC. Translating it yields CASSHRETSVYNEQFF.

About this clone itself: The junction does not match germline at one end; this may be a read error. Other nucleotide sequences from this sample produce the same CDR3. The chain uses TRBV7-7 and TRBJ2-5, with TRBD2 matching 7 bases. Germline values: CDR1 SSHAT, CDR2 FNYEAQ (reference sequence). The CDR3 runs to 12 residues. The CDR3 coding sequence is TGTGCTAGCAGCTTAGCGGGTGAGACCCAGTACTTC. Translated, it gives CASSLAGETQYF.

This clone was picked up a small number of times. V and J are TRBV19 and TRBJ1-4; no clear D. The CDR3 is 14 residues long. The germline gives CDR1 LNHDA, CDR2 SQIVND (reference sequence). Trimming cost V 7 bases and J 0 bases, with 9 bases left between them. CDR3 protein: CASMHSATNEKLFF. The CDR3 DNA sequence: TGTGCCAGTATGCACTCTGCAACTAATGAAAAACTGTTTTTT.

The V call is TRBV7-9, the J call TRBJ1-6; 8 bases line up with TRBD1. Trimming at V came to 5 bases and at J to 12 bases, leaving 15 bases not matched to a gene. CDR3 length equals 16 residues. The germline gives CDR1 SEHNR, CDR2 FQNEAQ (reference sequence). This CDR3 reads CASSEHPLRGRGPLHF. DNA of the CDR3: TGTGCCAGCAGCGAGCACCCCCTCAGGGGGCGAGGACCCCTCCACTTT.

Notes on this clone: The identical CDR3 is also encoded by other nucleotide sequences in the sample. This rearrangement joins TRBV28 to TRBJ1-2, with a possible D match to TRBD1 (5 bases). Trimming removed 6 bases from V and 5 bases from J, with 7 bases in between. CDR1 MDHEN and CDR2 SYDVKM come from the germline V gene. CDR3 length: 11 residues. The CDR3 DNA follows: TGTGCCAGCAGCGCAGGGTATGGCTACACCTTC. Translated: CASSAGYGYTF.

V and J are TRBV15 and TRBJ1-2; no firm D call. V was trimmed by 4 bases and J by 0 bases, leaving 9 bases between them. This CDR3 has 14 residues. The V gene's germline CDR1 is LNHNV and CDR2 YYDKDF (reference sequence). The CDR3 nucleotides are TGTGCCACCAGCAAACCGGGCGCTAACTATGGCTACACCTTC. Its translation: CATSKPGANYGYTF.

The chain recombines TRBV30 with TRBJ2-3, with 12 bases that match TRBD2. The germline CDR1 and CDR2 sequences are GTSNPN and SVGIG (reference sequence). The CDR3 spans 16 residues. The ends lost 4 bases at V and 4 bases at J; junction bases unmatched: 9. The CDR3 is CAWTPRLAGASDTQYF. The CDR3, as DNA: TGTGCCTGGACCCCGAGACTAGCGGGAGCTTCAGATACGCAGTATTTT.

This clone has just a few counts. Other DNA sequences of this sample code for an identical CDR3. The chain uses TRBV6-5 and TRBJ2-3, with unresolved D. Germline CDR1 MNHEY, CDR2 SVGAGI. This CDR3 has 12 amino acids. V lost 5 bases and J lost 6, with 9 bases in between. The CDR3 DNA reads as TGTGCCAGCAGTCCGCGAGCGGATACGCAGTATTTT. Its translation: CASSPRADTQYF.

The rearrangement links TRBV5-1 to TRBJ2-7, with 7 bases lining up with TRBD1. The V and J ends lost 9 bases and 6 bases, in that order; junction bases with no gene match: 12. In germline, CDR1 is SGHRS, CDR2 YFSETQ. CDR3 size: 13 residues. The CDR3 reads CATSETGKGEQYF. In DNA form, the CDR3 reads TGCGCCACATCCGAGACAGGGAAGGGCGAGCAGTACTTC.

The chain carries TRBV27 and TRBJ2-7, with a weak D call TRBD2 (6 bases). Germline CDR1 reads MNHEY; CDR2 reads SMNVEV (reference sequence). Trimming took off 6 bases at V and 1 base at J, with 16 bases between the two ends. This CDR3 has 15 residues. The CDR3: CASSRVGGMSYEQYF. As DNA, the CDR3 is TGTGCCAGCAGCAGGGTAGGCGGGATGTCCTACGAGCAGTACTTC.

To note about this clone: Other nucleotide sequences from this sample produce the same CDR3. The chain uses TRBV28 and TRBJ2-1; unclear D gene. Trimming took off 2 bases at V and 10 bases at J, with 6 bases between the two ends. From germline, CDR1 is MDHEN and CDR2 SYDVKM. CDR3 size: 11 residues. The CDR3 region is CASSLRYEQFF. CDR3 coding DNA: TGTGCCAGCAGTTTACGATACGAGCAGTTCTTC.

This clone was picked up a small number of times. This chain uses TRBV30 with TRBJ1-1, with D tentatively TRBD1 (5 bases). This CDR3 region has 14 residues. V dropped 0 bases and J dropped 1 base, with 9 bases sitting between them. Germline V gene data show CDR1 as GTSNPN and CDR2 as SVGIG (reference sequence). The CDR3 loop is CAWSVLGQNTEAFF. The DNA of the CDR3 is TGTGCCTGGAGTGTACTAGGACAGAACACTGAAGCTTTCTTT.

CDR3 amino acids: CAIRTGRADTQYF. The DNA for the CDR3 is TGTGCCATTAGGACAGGGCGCGCAGATACGCAGTATTTT. The chain combines TRBV6-6 with TRBJ2-3, with TRBD1 matching over 8 bases. The CDR3 has 13 amino acids. J gave up 4 bases and V 10 bases, and 7 bases lay outside the gene matches. The germline gives CDR1 MNHNY, CDR2 SVGAGI (reference sequence).

This clone was observed a few times. The chain carries TRBV18 and TRBJ1-1; D not certain. There are 16 residues in the CDR3. Germline V gene data show CDR1 as KGHSH and CDR2 as LQKENI. V was shortened by 2 bases and J by 2 bases, with 15 bases between the two germline ends. In DNA form, the CDR3 reads TGTGCCAGCTCACCAAAGCAGACCCTTTATAACACTGAAGCTTTCTTT. This sequence encodes CASSPKQTLYNTEAFF.

This chain joins TRBV7-8 and TRBJ2-3; 9 bases are shared with TRBD2. The CDR3 consists of 17 residues. V gave up 1 base and J gave up 4 bases; unmatched junction bases: 9. Germline V gene data show CDR1 as SGHVS and CDR2 as FQNEAQ. For the CDR3, the DNA is TGTGCCAGCAGCTTAGGATGGCTAGCGGGATCGGCAGATACGCAGTATTTT. Translating it yields CASSLGWLAGSADTQYF.

The chain employs TRBV30 and TRBJ1-1; D unresolved. Germline-derived CDR1 and CDR2 are GTSNPN and SVGIG (reference sequence). The germline V and J ends were trimmed by 3 bases and 0 bases, with 8 bases remaining between them. CDR3 size: 13 residues. The CDR3 sequence: CAWSRGMNTEAFF. The CDR3 bases are TGTGCCTGGAGCCGGGGAATGAACACTGAAGCTTTCTTT.